This T cell receptor (beta chain) was captured by sequencing in a study of blood T cell repertoires in COVID-19. Study-wide context: PBMCs, B-cell-depleted T cells, or T cells were the source of the cDNA or gDNA that made up the material.

Deletions cut 4 bases from V and 5 bases from J, with 12 bases between. This CDR3 region has 14 residues. Germline loops: CDR1 LGHNA, CDR2 YSLEER. In the source study's methods: Reference gene primer amplification yielded estimated nucleated cell counts. Produced via immunoSEQ multiplex PCR; TCRdb's table is partial and in-frame only. The V and J calls and the clone size are those of that table, but D and trimming were determined from the DNA. The table has about 260,000 clones, 91% seen once. The chain couples TRBV4-3 to TRBJ2-1; a possible D gene is TRBD1 (5 bases). The clonotype was recovered from a man aged 40-50 years who had been exposed to COVID-19. Sequenced material: PBMCs or T cells enriched from blood (not recorded which). The CDR3 protein is CASSRPDTHNEQFF. In DNA form, the CDR3 reads TGCGCCAGCAGCCGTCCGGACACCCACAATGAGCAGTTCTTC.